This entry features one T cell receptor (beta chain) sequence. Its antigen remains unknown. The germline V and J ends were trimmed by 5 bases and 7 bases, with 12 bases remaining between them. The germline CDR1 and CDR2 sequences are KGHSH and LQKENI. This CDR3 comprises 12 residues. This record belongs to a study of PD-L1 blockade in urothelial cancer. The overall study: Investigators checked blood 3 weeks (second dose) and 6 weeks after treatment start. Study-wide findings and caveats: Better survival was predicted by below-median pretreatment blood TCR clonality.

Synthetic spike-ins, TCR analog templates, were added into each PCR. Profiled with immunoSEQ multiplex PCR; TCRdb holds only in-frame clones, not every one. Of tens of thousands of clones in the sample, around 90% were seen once. This specimen was PBMCs, taken around atezolizumab (anti-PD-L1) treatment. The receptor was derived from a man aged 55 to 69 with urothelial cancer. The rearrangement joins TRBV18 to TRBJ2-7; TRBD1 is a possible D gene (6 bases). The CDR3: CASSRARGEQYF. CDR3 nucleotide sequence: TGTGCCAGCTCAAGGGCCAGGGGTGAGCAGTACTTC.